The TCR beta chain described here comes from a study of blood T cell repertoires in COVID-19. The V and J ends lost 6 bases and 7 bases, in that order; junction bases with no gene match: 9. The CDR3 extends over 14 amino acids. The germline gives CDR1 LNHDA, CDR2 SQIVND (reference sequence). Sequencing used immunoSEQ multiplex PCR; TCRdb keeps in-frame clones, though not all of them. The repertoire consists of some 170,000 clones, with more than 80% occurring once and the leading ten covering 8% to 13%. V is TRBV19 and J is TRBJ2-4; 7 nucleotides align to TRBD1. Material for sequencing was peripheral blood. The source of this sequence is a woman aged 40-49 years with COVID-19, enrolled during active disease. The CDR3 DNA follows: TGTGCCAGTAGAGATCCAGGGGGTGAGAACATTCAGTACTTC. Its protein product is CASRDPGGENIQYF.